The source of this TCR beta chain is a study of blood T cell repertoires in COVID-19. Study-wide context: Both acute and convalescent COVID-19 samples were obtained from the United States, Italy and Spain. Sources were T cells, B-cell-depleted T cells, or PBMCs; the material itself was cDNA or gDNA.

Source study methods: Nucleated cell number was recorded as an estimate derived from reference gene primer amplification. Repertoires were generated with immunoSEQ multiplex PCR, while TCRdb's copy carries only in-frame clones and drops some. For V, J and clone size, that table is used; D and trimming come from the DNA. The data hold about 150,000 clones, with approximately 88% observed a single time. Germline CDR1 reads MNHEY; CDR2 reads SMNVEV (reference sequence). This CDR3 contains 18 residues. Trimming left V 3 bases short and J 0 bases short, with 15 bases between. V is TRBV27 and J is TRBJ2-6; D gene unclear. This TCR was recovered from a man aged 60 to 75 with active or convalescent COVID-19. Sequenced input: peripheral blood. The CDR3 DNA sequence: TGTGCCAGCAGTTTGCGAGTCTTGGGCAGCTCTGGGGCCAACGTCCTGACTTTC. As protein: CASSLRVLGSSGANVLTF. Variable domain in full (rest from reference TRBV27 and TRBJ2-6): EAQVTQNPRYLITVTGKKLTVTCSQNMNHEYMSWYRQDPGLGLRQIYYSMNVEVTDKGDVPEGYKVSRKEKRNFPLILESPSPNQTSLYFCASSLRVLGSSGANVLTFGAGSRLTVL.